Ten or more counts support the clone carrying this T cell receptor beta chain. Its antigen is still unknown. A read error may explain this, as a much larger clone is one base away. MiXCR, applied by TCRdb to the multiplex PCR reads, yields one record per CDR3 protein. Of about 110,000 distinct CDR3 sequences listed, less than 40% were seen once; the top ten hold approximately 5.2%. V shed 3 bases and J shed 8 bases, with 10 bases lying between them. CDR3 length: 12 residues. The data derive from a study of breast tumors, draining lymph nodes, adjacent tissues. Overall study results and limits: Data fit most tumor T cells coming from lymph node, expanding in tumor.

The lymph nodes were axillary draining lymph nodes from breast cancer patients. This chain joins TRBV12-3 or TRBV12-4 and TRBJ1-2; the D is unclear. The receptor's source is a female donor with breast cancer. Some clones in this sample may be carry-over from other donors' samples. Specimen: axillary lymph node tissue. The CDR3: CASSFVRGGYTF. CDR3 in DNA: TGTGCCAGCAGTTTCGTTCGGGGAGGCTACACCTTC.